One T cell receptor (beta chain) is described in this entry. Its antigen is still unknown. The TCR-sequenced patients were a few responders to pembrolizumab. Data came from immunoSEQ multiplex PCR; TCRdb stores just in-frame clones and leaves some out. Among around 130,000 clones listed, 88% were seen once. These data belong to a study of PD-1 blockade in mismatch repair-deficient tumors. Study-wide background: Enrolled about 2013-2017, patients had progressing, pretreated mismatch repair-deficient cancers of 12 types.

V gave up 5 bases and J gave up 2 bases, with 10 bases separating them. The CDR3 has 13 amino acids. Looked up from germline, CDR1 is MNHEY and CDR2 is SMNVEV (reference sequence). Whole-study findings and limits: Tumor-resident clones, often absent from pretreatment blood, expanded after pembrolizumab and then contracted.

Sequences were derived from peripheral blood, sampled roughly 67 weeks after starting pembrolizumab. The sequence was obtained from an adult with mismatch repair-deficient cancer. J is TRBJ2-7 and V is TRBV27; no clear D. The CDR3 DNA is TGTGCCAGCAGTGTGACCTCCACCTACGAGCAGTACTTC. Protein product: CASSVTSTYEQYF.